This T cell receptor beta chain originates from a study of blood T cell repertoires in COVID-19. The table came from immunoSEQ multiplex PCR; TCRdb's copy has only in-frame clones and leaves some out. The table has hundreds of thousands of clones, around 86% seen once. Between the trimmed V and J ends, which lost 1 base and 10 bases, there was a span of 10 bases. This CDR3 region has 11 residues. Germline V gives CDR1 DFQATT, CDR2 SNEGSKA (reference sequence). The rearrangement uses TRBV20-1 and TRBJ2-5; D is undetermined. The sequencing input was PBMCs or T cells enriched from blood (not recorded which). The sequence derives from a man between 60 and 75 years old who had recovered from COVID-19. The CDR3 DNA reads as TGCAGTGCTAGAGCCCGGTGGAGCCAGTACTTC. Translating gives CSARARWSQYF.